This paragraph covers one T cell receptor beta chain sequence. Its antigen remains unknown. The CDR3 length is 15 residues. The V end was cut by 3 bases, the J end by 1 base, with 11 bases between. The sample is drawn from a study of T cell responses to AZD1222 COVID-19 vaccine. Whole-study findings and limits: The peak T cell response came first, and repertoires were sampled only after it. There were vaccine-associated CD4 TCRs across spike, dominant at 160-218 and 743-854. Donor demographics were predominantly white British with a female majority; clonal diversity may be underestimated.

Some second doses came at about 4 weeks and others at about 12 weeks; these were pooled. Sequencing was performed with immunoSEQ multiplex PCR; in TCRdb, only in-frame clones are kept and a portion is missing. The repertoire holds over 110,000 clones, with roughly 92% as singletons. The chain has TRBV5-3 and TRBJ1-5; the D gene is possibly TRBD1 (6 bases). TRBV5-3 is an ORF for which the function is uncertain. The specimen comprised peripheral blood, sampled 28 days after the second AZD1222 dose. The clonotype was recovered from an adult who received the AZD1222 COVID-19 vaccine. The CDR3 sequence is CARSYRERSNQPQHF. In DNA form, the CDR3 reads TGTGCCAGAAGCTACAGGGAGAGGAGCAATCAGCCCCAGCATTTT.